This TCR beta chain was profiled in a study of blood T cell repertoires in COVID-19. About the study: The origin of the acute and convalescent COVID-19 samples was the United States, Italy and Spain. Sample material is recorded as cDNA or gDNA derived from T cells, B-cell-depleted T cells, or PBMCs.

Participants' own reports of clinical history determined their cohort assignment. Symptom resolution, clearance, or two negative PCRs marked the recovered donors of Cohort 3. With 0 bases clipped from V and 9 bases from J, the junction kept 10 bases outside the gene matches. CDR1 and CDR2 from the germline V gene are LGHNA and YSLEER. CDR3 length: 16 residues. Libraries were prepared by immunoSEQ multiplex PCR; TCRdb keeps only in-frame clonotypes and omits some of them. The sample holds under 250,000 clones, nearly 90% seen once. The receptor was derived from a man aged 25-45 years who had recovered from COVID-19. The chain is built from TRBV4-3 and TRBJ2-1; 8 nucleotides align to TRBD2. Sequencing was performed on PBMCs or T cells enriched from blood (not recorded which). CDR3 amino acids: CASSQDYGGGHGEQFF. DNA for the CDR3: TGCGCCAGCAGCCAAGATTACGGGGGGGGCCATGGTGAGCAGTTCTTC.